Sequencing of this T cell receptor beta chain was carried out in a study of T cells after posttransplantation cyclophosphamide. Assay: immunoSEQ multiplex PCR; the TCRdb copy retains only in-frame clones and omits some. The sample yields around 37,000 clones, 78% seen once. The germline V gene has CDR1 KGHSH and CDR2 LQKENI. The CDR3 sequence is 16 residues long. With 3 bases removed from V and 2 bases from J, the gap between germline ends came to 13 bases. Cyclophosphamide on days +3 and +4 followed busulfan-fludarabine conditioning and a marrow graft. This TCR came from a female patient aged 40 to 50 who received an allogeneic stem cell transplant from a related donor, was CMV-positive, and had no GVHD. T cells may partly derive from the graft donor. Sequencing used CD4+ T cells sorted from blood, obtained roughly 250 weeks after a stem cell transplant with posttransplant cyclophosphamide. The genes are TRBV18 and TRBJ1-4; possible D gene TRBD1, 6 bases. The CDR3 reads CASSPTGGSTNEKLFF. The DNA for the CDR3 is TGTGCCAGCTCACCGACTGGGGGCAGCACTAATGAAAAACTGTTTTTT. Combining the CDR3 with reference TRBV18 and TRBJ1-4 gives the whole variable domain NAGVMQNPRHLVRRRGQEARLRCSPMKGHSHVYWYRQLPEEGLKFMVYLQKENIIDESGMPKERFSAEFPKEGPSILRIQQVVRGDSAAYFCASSPTGGSTNEKLFFGSGTQLSVL.